A selection of T cell receptor beta chains follows, all from one sample in a study of cytomegalovirus exposure and HLA in healthy donors. Some clones are missing from TCRdb's copy, which holds only in-frame ones; the method was immunoSEQ multiplex PCR. The sample contains about 140,000 clones, 83% of which appear only once. Sequenced: PBMCs. Source of these receptors: a man aged 40-55 years in good health and CMV-seronegative. Each CDR3 is given with its conserved first and last residue. D genes are given only for firm matches. Clone size is shown for a subset of rows, as once, few, many or a class of expanded clone.

CDR3 protein	CDR3 DNA	V gene	D gene	CDR3 length	J gene	clone size
CATSMDRANYGYTF	TGTGCCACCAGCATGGACAGGGCTAACTATGGCTACACCTTC	TRBV15	TRBD1	14	TRBJ1-2	NA
CASRDPLNTEAFF	TGTGCCTCTCGAGATCCTTTGAACACTGAAGCTTTCTTT	TRBV19	NA	13	TRBJ1-1	NA
CARNDGLVGDDEQFF	TGTGCCAGGAATGACGGACTAGTGGGGGACGATGAGCAGTTCTTC	TRBV2	TRBD2	15	TRBJ2-1	NA
CASSPTNQGNYGYTF	TGTGCCAGCTCACCCACGAACCAGGGTAACTATGGCTACACCTTC	TRBV18	NA	15	TRBJ1-2	NA
CASSFGQGNTEAFF	TGCGCCAGCAGCTTTGGACAGGGTAACACTGAAGCTTTCTTT	TRBV5-1	TRBD1	14	TRBJ1-1	NA
CAWSGRGDGYTF	TGTGCCTGGAGTGGCAGGGGGGATGGCTACACCTTC	TRBV30	TRBD1	12	TRBJ1-2	NA
CASSSTGLALRRYF	TGTGCCAGCAGTTCCACGGGACTAGCCCTAAGGCGGTACTTC	TRBV6-6	TRBD2	14	TRBJ2-7	NA
CASSQAGYQETQYF	TGCGCCAGCAGCCAAGCAGGGTACCAAGAGACCCAGTACTTC	TRBV4-1	NA	14	TRBJ2-5	few
CASSLEGWGGSYEQYF	TGTGCCAGCAGTCTAGAGGGGTGGGGAGGGTCCTACGAGCAGTACTTC	TRBV11-2	TRBD2	16	TRBJ2-7	NA
CASSPSNTGELFF	TGTGCCAGCAGCCCATCGAACACCGGGGAGCTGTTTTTT	TRBV5-4	NA	13	TRBJ2-2	NA
CASSATGATNEKLFF	TGTGCCAGCAGCGCGACTGGTGCAACTAATGAAAAACTGTTTTTT	TRBV9	NA	15	TRBJ1-4	NA
CASSQGTGGNQPQHF	TGCGCCAGCAGCCAAGGGACAGGGGGCAATCAGCCCCAGCATTTT	TRBV4-1	TRBD1	15	TRBJ1-5	NA
CSAQGLGGIQYF	TGCAGCGCACAGGGATTGGGCGGGATTCAGTACTTC	TRBV29-1	NA	12	TRBJ2-4	NA
CASSLAEAYGYTF	TGCGCCAGCAGCTTGGCCGAGGCGTATGGCTACACCTTC	TRBV5-1	NA	13	TRBJ1-2	NA
CASSPGTGNTIYF	TGTGCCAGCTCACCCGGGACAGGAAACACCATATATTTT	TRBV18	NA	13	TRBJ1-3	NA
CASSATGQGGDTQYF	TGTGCCAGCAGCGCAACGGGACAGGGGGGAGATACGCAGTATTTT	TRBV16	TRBD1	15	TRBJ2-3	NA
CASSVTGGAKPGELFF	TGTGCCAGCAGCGTTACAGGGGGCGCAAAGCCCGGGGAGCTGTTTTTT	TRBV7-3	TRBD1	16	TRBJ2-2	NA
CSVADRAGGTNEQFF	TGCAGCGTCGCCGACCGCGCCGGAGGGACCAATGAGCAGTTCTTC	TRBV29-1	NA	15	TRBJ2-1	NA
CASSRDRVSTDTQYF	TGTGCCAGCAGCCGGGACAGGGTATCAACAGATACGCAGTATTTT	TRBV6-5	TRBD1	15	TRBJ2-3	NA
CASTLDMNYGYTF	TGTGCCAGCACCCTGGACATGAACTATGGCTACACCTTC	TRBV2	NA	13	TRBJ1-2	NA
CASSSGLGDYEQYF	TGTGCCAGCAGCTCGGGACTAGGGGACTACGAGCAGTACTTC	TRBV11-1	TRBD2	14	TRBJ2-7	NA
CAISATGQGSSQPQHF	TGTGCCATCAGTGCTACCGGACAGGGGTCGAGTCAGCCCCAGCATTTT	TRBV10-3	TRBD1	16	TRBJ1-5	few
CASSLDGRGDTEAFF	TGCGCCAGCAGCTTGGACGGGAGAGGGGACACTGAAGCTTTCTTT	TRBV5-1	NA	15	TRBJ1-1	NA